These T cell receptor beta chains were read from a single sample in a study of blood T cell repertoires in COVID-19. Only in-frame clones appear in the TCRdb table, and some are missing; sequencing was by immunoSEQ multiplex PCR. The repertoire holds 300,000 to 400,000 clones, with 88% as singletons. The specimen sequenced was peripheral blood. These receptors came from a woman younger than 45 with COVID-19, enrolled during active disease. CDR3s include the opening cysteine and the closing phenylalanine or tryptophan. The D gene is left open where the match is weak.

len: 12; j_gene: TRBJ1-1; d_gene: NA; v_gene: TRBV10-2; CDR3nt: TGCGCCAGCCATTCGGGGAACACTGAAGCTTTCTTT; CDR3aa: CASHSGNTEAFF
len: 14; j_gene: TRBJ2-5; d_gene: NA; v_gene: TRBV5-6; CDR3nt: TGTGCCAGCAGCTTGGACAGGATTCAAGAGACCCAGTACTTC; CDR3aa: CASSLDRIQETQYF
len: 18; j_gene: TRBJ2-6; d_gene: TRBD1; v_gene: TRBV28; CDR3nt: TGTGCCAGCAGTTTAAGGGACAGGGGGTCTTCTGGGGCCAACGTCCTGACTTTC; CDR3aa: CASSLRDRGSSGANVLTF
len: 14; j_gene: TRBJ2-6; d_gene: NA; v_gene: TRBV2; CDR3nt: TGTGTCTCACGGAGGGGGCTGGGGGCCAACGTCCTGACTTTC; CDR3aa: CVSRRGLGANVLTF
len: 14; j_gene: TRBJ2-4; d_gene: NA; v_gene: TRBV3-1/TRBV3-2; CDR3nt: TGTGCCAGCAGCCTGTACAGGGAACCAAACATTCAGTACTTC; CDR3aa: CASSLYREPNIQYF
len: 18; j_gene: TRBJ2-3; d_gene: TRBD2; v_gene: TRBV11-2; CDR3nt: TGTGCCAGCAGCCCCCCGGGACTAGCGGGGGGTAGCACAGATACGCAGTATTTT; CDR3aa: CASSPPGLAGGSTDTQYF
len: 14; j_gene: TRBJ1-5; d_gene: NA; v_gene: TRBV7-2; CDR3nt: TGTGCCAGCAGCTTAGGGGGCCACAATCAGCCCCAGCATTTT; CDR3aa: CASSLGGHNQPQHF
len: 14; j_gene: TRBJ2-7; d_gene: NA; v_gene: TRBV19; CDR3nt: TGTGCCAGTAGTATCCGGGACAAACTGGTCGAGCAGTACTTC; CDR3aa: CASSIRDKLVEQYF
len: 15; j_gene: TRBJ2-1; d_gene: TRBD1; v_gene: TRBV6-6; CDR3nt: TGTGCCAGCAGAGAGGGACAGGGGGCGCTGGGGGTGCAGTTCTTC; CDR3aa: CASREGQGALGVQFF
len: 16; j_gene: TRBJ1-2; d_gene: TRBD1; v_gene: TRBV5-1; CDR3nt: TGCGCCAGCAGCTCGGACAGGGCTGGAAAGAAGGATGGCTACACCTTC; CDR3aa: CASSSDRAGKKDGYTF
len: 12; j_gene: TRBJ2-7; d_gene: NA; v_gene: TRBV7-9; CDR3nt: TGTGCCAGCAGCATGAGGCTAAGCGAGCAGTACTTC; CDR3aa: CASSMRLSEQYF
len: 16; j_gene: TRBJ1-1; d_gene: NA; v_gene: TRBV29-1; CDR3nt: TGCAGCGTTTACAAACGGGGGTATCAAGGGCACACTGAAGCTTTCTTT; CDR3aa: CSVYKRGYQGHTEAFF
len: 14; j_gene: TRBJ1-5; d_gene: NA; v_gene: TRBV30; CDR3nt: TGTGCCTGGAGTGTAATAGGGGTTGGTCAGCCCCAGCATTTT; CDR3aa: CAWSVIGVGQPQHF
len: 15; j_gene: TRBJ1-5; d_gene: TRBD1; v_gene: TRBV2; CDR3nt: TGTGCCAGCAGGAGACAGGGAAGTGTCAATCAGCCCCAGCATTTT; CDR3aa: CASRRQGSVNQPQHF
len: 14; j_gene: TRBJ2-3; d_gene: NA; v_gene: TRBV5-1; CDR3nt: TGCGCCAGCCAGCCTAGCGTTAGCACAGATACGCAGTATTTT; CDR3aa: CASQPSVSTDTQYF
len: 12; j_gene: TRBJ2-7; d_gene: NA; v_gene: TRBV5-1; CDR3nt: TGCGCCAGCAGCTTGGATGGTAGCGAGCAGTACTTC; CDR3aa: CASSLDGSEQYF